This is a list of T cell receptor beta chains from one sample in a study of T cell responses to AZD1222 COVID-19 vaccine. Assay: immunoSEQ multiplex PCR; the TCRdb copy retains only in-frame clones and omits some. The repertoire consists of some 200,000 clones, with around 90% occurring once and the leading ten covering about 3.5%. The starting material was peripheral blood, obtained 28 days after the second dose of the MenACWY control vaccine. All receptors derive from an adult who received the MenACWY meningococcal vaccine as a control. Each CDR3 is given with its conserved first and last residue. Fields, in order: clone size, D gene, J gene, V gene, CDR3 DNA, CDR3 protein. The D gene is left open where the match is weak. Not all rows give a size; the values are once, few, many and, for expanded clones, a class.

>NA|NA|TRBJ1-2|TRBV4-2
TGTGCCAGCAGCGGCCGGGACGGCCAAGGAAACTATGGCTACACCTTC
CASSGRDGQGNYGYTF
>NA|NA|TRBJ2-7|TRBV6-1
TGTGCCAGCAGTGAACGCGGGGCATACTACGAGCAGTACTTC
CASSERGAYYEQYF
>NA|NA|TRBJ1-2|TRBV3-1/TRBV3-2
TGTGCCAGCAGCCAGGGGACGGGGATAGGCGGCTACACCTTC
CASSQGTGIGGYTF
>NA|NA|TRBJ1-6|TRBV9
TGTGCCAGCAGCCCGTCGCCAATAGTGGGGATTTCACCCCTCCACTTT
CASSPSPIVGISPLHF
>NA|TRBD1|TRBJ2-7|TRBV27
TGTGCCAGCAGTTCCGGACAGGGGGCTTACGAGCAGTACTTC
CASSSGQGAYEQYF
>NA|TRBD1|TRBJ1-2|TRBV3-1/TRBV3-2
TGTGCCAGCAGCCAAACACAGGGGTATGGCTACACCTTC
CASSQTQGYGYTF
>NA|NA|TRBJ2-7|TRBV6-5
TGTGCCAGCAGTTCTCCGGGGGTACTGTACTTC
CASSSPGVLYF
>NA|NA|TRBJ1-4|TRBV4-3
TGCGCCAGCAGCTCCTCTATGTCCTCTTTTAAACTGTTTTTT
CASSSSMSSFKLFF
>NA|TRBD1|TRBJ1-6|TRBV7-9
TGTGCCAGCAGCTTAGGACAGGGGATCGGCTCCTATAATTCACCCCTCCACTTT
CASSLGQGIGSYNSPLHF
>few|NA|TRBJ2-5|TRBV18
TGTGCCAGCTCACCCACTCCCGGGGGAGAGACCCAGTACTTC
CASSPTPGGETQYF
>NA|NA|TRBJ2-3|TRBV29-1
TGCAGCGTCTCAGGGGGCGGGAGGGCGAGCACAGATACGCAGTATTTT
CSVSGGGRASTDTQYF
>NA|NA|TRBJ2-5|TRBV21-1
TGTGCCAGCAGCTACTCAAGCTACAGGGGAAACACGCACGAGACCCAGTACTTC
CASSYSSYRGNTHETQYF
>NA|NA|TRBJ1-5|TRBV28
TGTGCCAGCATCATCTTTGGGGGTAGCAATCAGCCCCAGCATTTT
CASIIFGGSNQPQHF
>NA|NA|TRBJ2-7|TRBV7-9
TGTGCCAGCAGCTTAGAACAGGGGGGGTACGAGCAGTACTTC
CASSLEQGGYEQYF